A selection of T cell receptor beta chains follows, all from one sample in a study of technical replicates of blood from a handful of donors. TCRdb's table, derived via immunoSEQ multiplex PCR, lists solely in-frame clones and lacks some. Here the sample spans more than 65,000 clones, around 90% being singletons. Sequencing was carried out using T cells isolated from PBMCs. These receptors all stem from a human donor in good health. The CDR3 runs from the conserved cysteine through the conserved F or W. D genes are given only for firm matches. A clone size is listed for some rows: how often the clone was seen (once, few, many), or a class if it is expanded.

D: -
V: TRBV7-9
J: TRBJ2-1
size: -
DNA: TGTGCCAGCAGCCTACAGGGTAAGGTTCGGAATGAGCAGTTCTTC
CDR3: CASSLQGKVRNEQFF

D: TRBD1
V: TRBV6-5
J: TRBJ2-7
size: -
DNA: TGTGCCAGCAGTGGACAGGGGGCGCACGAGCAGTACTTC
CDR3: CASSGQGAHEQYF

D: TRBD2
V: TRBV6-6
J: TRBJ2-1
size: -
DNA: TGTGCCAGCAGTTACTTGACTAGCGGCTACAATGAGCAGTTCTTC
CDR3: CASSYLTSGYNEQFF

D: -
V: TRBV7-6
J: TRBJ2-3
size: once
DNA: TGTGCCAGCAGCTTAGGGACTCTTCACGATACGCAGTATTTT
CDR3: CASSLGTLHDTQYF

D: -
V: TRBV29-1
J: TRBJ2-2
size: -
DNA: TGCAGCGTTGGGAAGGGGGAAACCGGGGAGCTGTTTTTT
CDR3: CSVGKGETGELFF

D: TRBD1
V: TRBV15
J: TRBJ2-3
size: -
DNA: TGTGCCACCAGCAGAGATAGGACAGGAGAGGGGACAGATACGCAGTATTTT
CDR3: CATSRDRTGEGTDTQYF

D: TRBD2
V: TRBV7-9
J: TRBJ2-3
size: -
DNA: TGTGCGCAAGGCGGCGGGGCTAGCGGGGCTAGCACAGATACGCAGTATTTT
CDR3: CAQGGGASGASTDTQYF

D: -
V: TRBV29-1
J: TRBJ2-5
size: -
DNA: TGCAGCGTTGATAGAGGGTACCAAGAGACCCAGTACTTC
CDR3: CSVDRGYQETQYF

D: -
V: TRBV2
J: TRBJ2-3
size: -
DNA: TGTGCCAGCAGTGAAGGTAGTCAGTATTTT
CDR3: CASSEGSQYF

D: TRBD1
V: TRBV4-1
J: TRBJ2-1
size: -
DNA: TGCGCCAGCAGCCAGCAGGGACAGGGTGGACTGGATGAGCAGTTCTTC
CDR3: CASSQQGQGGLDEQFF

D: -
V: TRBV6-1
J: TRBJ2-1
size: -
DNA: TGTGCCAGCAGTGAAGCGTGGGGCGACCCCCAGAATGAGCAGTTCTTC
CDR3: CASSEAWGDPQNEQFF

D: TRBD1
V: TRBV25-1
J: TRBJ1-1
size: -
DNA: TGTGCCAGCAGTGTGACAGGGGCCGGCACTGAAGCTTTCTTT
CDR3: CASSVTGAGTEAFF

D: -
V: TRBV28
J: TRBJ2-3
size: -
DNA: TGTGCCAGCAGTTTGACAGCGGGTCTCACAGATACGCAGTATTTT
CDR3: CASSLTAGLTDTQYF

D: TRBD2
V: TRBV30
J: TRBJ2-7
size: -
DNA: TGTGCCTGGAGTGGGGGGACTAGCGGCTACGAGCAGTACTTC
CDR3: CAWSGGTSGYEQYF

D: TRBD1
V: TRBV9
J: TRBJ2-7
size: -
DNA: TGTGCCAGCAGCGGGGGACAGGACTACTACGAGCAGTACTTC
CDR3: CASSGGQDYYEQYF

D: -
V: TRBV19
J: TRBJ2-4
size: -
DNA: TGTGCCAGTAGTATAGATCTTGAGAACATTCAGTACTTC
CDR3: CASSIDLENIQYF

D: TRBD2
V: TRBV10-1
J: TRBJ2-1
size: -
DNA: TGCGCCAGCAGTGACCAGCTAGCGGACAATGAGCAGTTCTTC
CDR3: CASSDQLADNEQFF

D: TRBD2
V: TRBV5-4
J: TRBJ2-1
size: -
DNA: TGTGCCAGCAGCTCAGCTAGCGGGGGATACAATGAGCAGTTCTTC
CDR3: CASSSASGGYNEQFF

D: TRBD1
V: TRBV5-6
J: TRBJ2-7
size: -
DNA: TGTGCCAGCAGCCCAACGGGACAGATTATGTACGAGCAGTACTTC
CDR3: CASSPTGQIMYEQYF

D: -
V: TRBV5-1
J: TRBJ2-6
size: -
DNA: TGCGCCAGCAGCTTACAGGGCTCTGGGGCCAACGTCCTGACTTTC
CDR3: CASSLQGSGANVLTF

D: -
V: TRBV19
J: TRBJ2-5
size: -
DNA: TGTGCCAGTAGTAGCCAGGGGCTAGGAGAGACCCAGTACTTC
CDR3: CASSSQGLGETQYF

D: -
V: TRBV7-2
J: TRBJ2-7
size: -
DNA: TGTGCCAGCAGCTTAGCAGGGGTTGGCGAGCAGTACTTC
CDR3: CASSLAGVGEQYF

D: -
V: TRBV19
J: TRBJ2-7
size: -
DNA: TGTGCCAGTAGTACACGCAGGGGAAACTACGAGCAGTACTTC
CDR3: CASSTRRGNYEQYF

D: -
V: TRBV9
J: TRBJ1-4
size: -
DNA: TGTGCCAGCAGCGCTCTAGAGGGGGGGGTCGGTGAAAAACTGTTTTTT
CDR3: CASSALEGGVGEKLFF

D: TRBD1
V: TRBV5-6
J: TRBJ1-2
size: -
DNA: TGTGCCAGCAGCGTGGACAGGGATGCTGGCTACACCTTC
CDR3: CASSVDRDAGYTF

D: -
V: TRBV18
J: TRBJ2-5
size: -
DNA: TGTGCCAGCTCACCATTACCGGGGTTAGAGGAGACCCAGTACTTC
CDR3: CASSPLPGLEETQYF

D: -
V: TRBV5-4
J: TRBJ1-3
size: -
DNA: TGTGCCAGCAGCTTAGGGGAGGGGGGGATCCTAGGAAACACCATATATTTT
CDR3: CASSLGEGGILGNTIYF

D: -
V: TRBV4-1
J: TRBJ2-2
size: -
DNA: TGCGCCAGCAGCCAAGAGGGGGCGCGAACCGGGGAGCTGTTTTTT
CDR3: CASSQEGARTGELFF